Listed here is a single TCR beta chain. Its specificity is not known. Donors were drawn from the approximately 110-subject validation cohort, separate from the approximately 620-subject first cohort. The sample comes from a study of cytomegalovirus exposure and HLA in healthy donors. Study-wide results and limits: TCR sequences were mostly rare, though some public TCRs occurred in many donors.

Looked up from germline, CDR1 is SEHNR and CDR2 is FQNEAQ (reference sequence). The ends were cut back, 5 bases at V and 2 bases at J, with 5 bases in the middle. The CDR3 extends over 12 amino acids. The method was immunoSEQ multiplex PCR; TCRdb's version includes in-frame clones alone and lacks a portion of them. The data show 150,000 to 170,000 clones, approximately 86% seen once. The sample was PBMCs. V usage is TRBV7-9 and J usage is TRBJ2-3; no clear D. This TCR came from a man between 18 and 29 years old in good health and CMV-seropositive. The CDR3 region has the DNA TGTGCCAGCAGCCAGTCCACAGATACGCAGTATTTT. This translates into CASSQSTDTQYF.